The 22 T cell receptor beta chains presented below share a single source sample, sequenced in a study of blood T cell repertoires in COVID-19. TCRdb's table, derived via immunoSEQ multiplex PCR, lists solely in-frame clones and lacks some. The sample has 250,000 to 400,000 clones, more than 70% seen once. Material for sequencing was peripheral blood. The receptors stem from a woman in her thirties with COVID-19, enrolled during active disease.

The gene calls are TRBV7-2 and TRBJ1-3, with TRBD1 identical over 7 bases. In germline, CDR1 is SGHTA, CDR2 FQGNSA. The CDR3 loop spans 17 amino acids. V lost 5 bases, J lost 0 bases, and 10 bases stayed unmatched. This CDR3 is CASSLRQGLSSGNTIYF. The CDR3, as DNA: TGTGCCAGCAGCCTCAGACAGGGCCTCTCCTCTGGAAACACCATATATTTT.

The rearrangement joins TRBV3-1 (or the pseudogene TRBV3-2) to TRBJ1-2; weak D call: TRBD1 (5 bases). The germline V gene encodes CDR1 LGHDT and CDR2 YNNKEL (reference sequence). This CDR3 has 14 residues. Between the trimmed V and J ends, which lost 0 bases and 8 bases, there was a span of 13 bases. The CDR3 sequence: CASSQDSGSWGYTF. The CDR3 DNA is TGTGCCAGCAGCCAAGATTCAGGGTCATGGGGCTACACCTTC.

V and J are TRBV9 and TRBJ2-6; TRBD1 aligns across 8 bases. The CDR3 has 18 amino acids. Looked up from germline, CDR1 is SGDLS and CDR2 is YYNGEE. Unmatched junction bases numbered 7, after V lost 2 bases and J lost 0 bases. CDR3 nucleotide sequence: TGTGCCAGCAGCGTCGACAGGGGAGGAAGCTCTGGGGCCAACGTCCTGACTTTC. This sequence encodes CASSVDRGGSSGANVLTF.

The sample holds one count of this clone. V usage is TRBV3-1 (or the pseudogene TRBV3-2) and J usage is TRBJ2-1; tentative D call: TRBD1 (5 bases). The ends were cut back, 6 bases at V and 7 bases at J, with 7 bases in the middle. This CDR3 region has 11 residues. Germline-derived CDR1 and CDR2 are LGHDT and YNNKEL (reference sequence). CDR3 DNA sequence: TGTGCCAGCAGAGGGGCTAATGAGCAGTTCTTC. Its translation: CASRGANEQFF.

A note on this clone: Mismatch with germline at one junction end may stem from a read error. CDR3 residues: CASSLAGTKEKLFF. CDR3 nucleotides: TGTGCCAGCAGCCTCGCCGGGACTAAGGAAAAACTGTTTTTT. The rearrangement links TRBV7-6 to TRBJ1-4, with a possible D match to TRBD1 (5 bases). Germline-derived CDR1 and CDR2 are SGHVS and FNYEAQ. The CDR3 loop spans 14 amino acids.

CDR3 DNA sequence: TGTGCCAGCAGCTCCCTGTTCGGGGGGCGTAGCTATGGCTACACCTTC. Its translation: CASSSLFGGRSYGYTF. J is TRBJ1-2 and V is TRBV5-6, with D perhaps matching TRBD1 (6 bases). Germline loops: CDR1 SGHDT, CDR2 YYEEEE. The ends were cut back, 3 bases at V and 4 bases at J, with 19 bases in the middle. This CDR3 region has 16 residues.

The sample holds one count of this clone. This sequence joins TRBV3-1 (or the pseudogene TRBV3-2) and TRBJ1-1; D is ambiguous. The CDR3 consists of 14 residues. Germline lookup yields CDR1 LGHDT and CDR2 YNNKEL (reference sequence). With 1 base removed from V and 11 bases from J, the gap between germline ends came to 17 bases. The DNA for the CDR3 is TGTGCCAGCAGCCAAGTTGGTCTGGGCCCCGGTGCTTTCTTT. This translates into CASSQVGLGPGAFF.

The chain has TRBV29-1 and TRBJ2-1; 9 bases match TRBD2. This CDR3 is built from 15 residues. Germline CDR1 is SQVTM and CDR2 is ANQGSEA. J was trimmed by 7 bases and V by 3 bases; bases with no gene match: 10. The chain's CDR3 is CSVELERGARNEQFF. In DNA form, the CDR3 reads TGCAGCGTTGAGTTAGAGCGGGGGGCCCGAAATGAGCAGTTCTTC.

CDR3 protein: CAISNTTGYEQFF. The CDR3 DNA reads TGTGCCATCAGTAATACTACAGGGTATGAGCAGTTCTTC. The rearrangement joins TRBV10-3 to TRBJ2-1, with D tentatively TRBD1 (6 bases). Trimming left V 5 bases short and J 8 bases short, with 13 bases between. This CDR3 contains 13 residues. CDR1 is ENHRY and CDR2 is SYGVKD in the germline V gene.

The count of this clone is one. The chain carries TRBV19 and TRBJ1-4; D is perhaps TRBD1 (5 bases). Trimming stripped 5 bases from V and 7 bases from J, with 20 bases between. Germline values: CDR1 LNHDA, CDR2 SQIVND (reference sequence). The CDR3 runs 16 residues. CDR3 residues: CASSLPGDPEGEKLFF. The CDR3 bases are TGTGCCAGTAGTTTACCGGGGGACCCTGAGGGTGAAAAACTGTTTTTT.

The chain joins TRBV7-9 to TRBJ1-6, with a weak D call TRBD1 (6 bases). Germline CDR1 is SEHNR and CDR2 is FQNEAQ (reference sequence). Trimming cost V 6 bases and J 10 bases, with 16 bases left between them. CDR3 length equals 14 residues. CDR3 in amino acids: CASSSEGGSSPLHF. Written as DNA, the CDR3 is TGTGCCAGCAGTTCCGAAGGGGGTTCGTCACCCCTCCACTTT. The full variable domain, completed using reference TRBV7-9 and TRBJ1-6, is DTGVSQNPRHKITKRGQNVTFRCDPISEHNRLYWYRQTLGQGPEFLTYFQNEAQLEKSRLLSDRFSAERPKGSFSTLEIQRTEQGDSAMYLCASSSEGGSSPLHFGNGTRLTVT.

The CDR3 DNA follows: TGTGCCAGTAGTATCCGGTACCGCAACGAGCAGTTCTTC. Translating it yields CASSIRYRNEQFF. The chain combines TRBV19 with TRBJ2-1; no clear D. CDR1 and CDR2 from the germline V gene are LNHDA and SQIVND (reference sequence). The CDR3 covers 13 residues. With 3 bases removed from V and 10 bases from J, the gap between germline ends came to 13 bases.

Notes on this clone: One end of the junction is discordant with germline, which a read error may explain. The chain employs TRBV7-7 and TRBJ2-5; the match to TRBD1 covers 10 bases. The CDR3 covers 14 residues. Germline values: CDR1 SSHAT, CDR2 FNYEAQ (reference sequence). In DNA form, the CDR3 reads TGTGCTAGCAGCTTCGGGACAGGGGAAGAGACCCAGTACTTC. Translated: CASSFGTGEETQYF.

This rearrangement joins TRBV7-9 to TRBJ2-7; TRBD1 aligns across 9 bases. The CDR3 is 15 amino acids. Germline V gene sequence: CDR1 SEHNR, CDR2 FQNEAQ (reference sequence). V was pared by 0 bases and J by 3 bases, with 3 bases of the junction left unmatched. The CDR3, as DNA: TGTGCCAGCAGCTTAGCGGGACAGGGTTACTACGAGCAGTACTTC. Translating gives CASSLAGQGYYEQYF.

The chain joins TRBV11-3 to TRBJ1-2; 7 positions agree with TRBD1. The CDR3 runs to 17 residues. Germline-derived CDR1 and CDR2 are SGHNT and YENEEA. V lost 5 bases to trimming and J lost 6 bases; unmatched junction nucleotides: 18. Here the CDR3 DNA reads TGTGCCAGCAGCCCCCGCTGGGGTCCAGGGGGAAAAGATGGCTACACCTTC. Its protein is CASSPRWGPGGKDGYTF.

This chain connects TRBV12-5 to TRBJ1-1; the D is unclear. In germline, CDR1 is LGHNT, CDR2 FRNRAP. The CDR3 extends over 11 amino acids. The V end lost 2 bases, the J end lost 11 bases, and 9 bases lay between the germline ends. The CDR3 nucleotides read TGTGCTAGTGGTTTGATCACGGAGGCTTTCTTT. Protein product: CASGLITEAFF.

This clone is a singleton in its sample. V usage is TRBV19 and J usage is TRBJ2-3; TRBD2 aligns across 11 bases. The J segment lost 3 bases and the V segment lost 5 bases, leaving 7 bases of the junction unmatched. The germline V gene encodes CDR1 LNHDA and CDR2 SQIVND (reference sequence). The CDR3 runs to 16 residues. CDR3 bases: TGTGCCAGTAGTCCGAGACTAGCGGGGTATACAGATACGCAGTATTTT. Residues: CASSPRLAGYTDTQYF.

The genes are TRBV10-3 and TRBJ2-3; 9 bases are shared with TRBD2. The CDR3 loop spans 17 amino acids. Germline CDR1 ENHRY, CDR2 SYGVKD. J lost 3 bases, V lost 0 bases, and 7 bases had no gene match. CDR3 residues: CAISESYSGGRTDTQYF. The CDR3 nucleotides are TGTGCCATCAGTGAGTCTTATAGCGGGGGACGGACAGATACGCAGTATTTT.

As for this clone: Within the sample, other DNA sequences also encode this same CDR3. V and J are TRBV30 and TRBJ1-5; D is perhaps TRBD1 (6 bases). Trimming took 0 bases from V and 4 from J, leaving 7 bases between them. Germline V gene lookup returns CDR1 GTSNPN and CDR2 SVGIG (reference sequence). This CDR3 is built from 13 residues. The DNA of the CDR3 is TGTGCCTGGAGTGTACAGGGAAATCAGCCCCAGCATTTT. Its translation: CAWSVQGNQPQHF.

The J gene is TRBJ1-2, the V gene TRBV7-9; 7 bases match TRBD1. Germline V gene data show CDR1 as SEHNR and CDR2 as FQNEAQ (reference sequence). V lost 0 bases, J lost 2 bases, and 3 bases stayed unmatched. The CDR3 runs to 15 residues. The CDR3 region has the DNA TGTGCCAGCAGCTTAGCCTCAGGGGGAAACTATGGCTACACCTTC. Translated, it gives CASSLASGGNYGYTF.

The chain is built from TRBV14 and TRBJ1-4; 8 bases map to TRBD1. The germline V gene encodes CDR1 SGHDN and CDR2 FVKESK. The V gene end was trimmed by 2 bases and the J gene end by 6 bases; junction bases not matched to a gene: 11. The CDR3 covers 17 residues. The CDR3 region has the DNA TGTGCCAGCAGCCAAAGTCCCTCGTGGACAGGGTATGAAAAACTGTTTTTT. It encodes CASSQSPSWTGYEKLFF.

This chain joins TRBV3-1 (or the pseudogene TRBV3-2) and TRBJ1-6; D is unclear. This CDR3 contains 14 residues. Between the trimmed V and J ends, which lost 4 bases and 8 bases, there was a span of 12 bases. Germline V gene data show CDR1 as LGHDT and CDR2 as YNNKEL (reference sequence). In DNA, the CDR3 is TGTGCCAGCAGCCTACGTGCGGTTCATTCACCCCTCCACTTT. Translated: CASSLRAVHSPLHF.